What follows are 25 T cell receptor beta chains derived from one specimen sequenced in a study of cytomegalovirus exposure and HLA in healthy donors. Primers: 60 Vbeta forward and 13 Jbeta reverse. TCRdb's copy holds only in-frame clones and misses some; the assay was immunoSEQ multiplex PCR. Altogether roughly 120,000 clones are present, about 86% being singletons, with the ten largest covering about 2.4%. The sequencing input was PBMCs. Every receptor here comes from a woman in her forties in good health and CMV-seronegative.

This clone has only a few counts. The chain joins TRBV10-3 to TRBJ1-5, with D perhaps TRBD1 (6 bases). The CDR3 contains 14 residues. Germline-derived CDR1 and CDR2 are ENHRY and SYGVKD. The germline V and J ends were trimmed by 6 bases and 9 bases, with 18 bases remaining between them. The DNA of the CDR3 is TGTGCCATCAGCCTGGGGACACATGGTGGGCCCCAGCATTTT. This encodes CAISLGTHGGPQHF.

V is TRBV7-9 and J is TRBJ2-5, with 15 bases fitting TRBD2. The CDR3 has 16 residues. The germline gives CDR1 SEHNR, CDR2 FQNEAQ (reference sequence). J lost 5 bases, V lost 1 base, and 2 bases had no gene match. The CDR3 region is CASSLGGLAGGETQYF. The CDR3 nucleotides are TGTGCCAGCAGCTTAGGAGGACTAGCGGGGGGGGAGACCCAGTACTTC.

The chain combines TRBV27 with TRBJ1-6; D gene uncertain. The CDR3 contains 13 residues. The V gene's germline CDR1 is MNHEY and CDR2 SMNVEV (reference sequence). With 10 bases removed from V and 0 bases from J, the gap between germline ends came to 7 bases. The CDR3 bases are TGTGCCACCAAGAGCTCCTATAATTCACCCCTCCACTTT. The encoded protein is CATKSSYNSPLHF.

J is TRBJ2-1 and V is TRBV7-2, with D hard to call. Trimming cost V 5 bases and J 0 bases, with 8 bases left between them. The germline V gene has CDR1 SGHTA and CDR2 FQGNSA. The CDR3 covers 14 residues. This chain's CDR3 is CASSRPGSYNEQFF. The CDR3, as DNA: TGTGCCAGCAGCCGACCAGGCTCCTACAATGAGCAGTTCTTC.

The chain joins TRBV7-3 to TRBJ2-3, with 10 positions matching TRBD1. The ends lost 7 bases at V and 3 bases at J; junction bases unmatched: 7. The germline V gene has CDR1 SGHTA and CDR2 FQGTGA. This CDR3 is built from 15 residues. CDR3 loop: CASKMTGGLTDTQYF. The CDR3 DNA reads TGTGCCAGCAAGATGACAGGGGGCTTGACAGATACGCAGTATTTT. The full variable domain, with the rest looked up from reference TRBV7-3 and TRBJ2-3, is GAGVSQTPSNKVTEKGKYVELRCDPISGHTALYWYRQSLGQGPEFLIYFQGTGAADDSGLPNDRFFAVRPEGSVSTLKIQRTERGDSAVYLCASKMTGGLTDTQYFGPGTRLTVL.

The V and J genes are TRBV19 and TRBJ1-5; tentatively, D is TRBD1 (6 bases). Germline V CDR1 and CDR2: LNHDA, SQIVND (reference sequence). The V end was cut by 9 bases, the J end by 0 bases, with 21 bases between. The CDR3 is 17 amino acids. The CDR3 DNA sequence: TGTGCCAGCAGAGATGTGTGGGGGCAGATTAGCAATCAGCCCCAGCATTTT. Translated, it gives CASRDVWGQISNQPQHF.

CDR3 residues: CASSWEGNNSPLHF. For the CDR3, the DNA is TGCGCCAGCAGCTGGGAGGGAAATAATTCACCCCTCCACTTT. The rearrangement joins TRBV5-1 to TRBJ1-6, with D uncertain. The CDR3 extends over 14 amino acids. Germline lookup yields CDR1 SGHRS and CDR2 YFSETQ. The V and J ends lost 3 bases and 5 bases respectively, with 9 bases between them. Based on the CDR3 plus reference TRBV5-1 and TRBJ1-6, the full variable domain is KAGVTQTPRYLIKTRGQQVTLSCSPISGHRSVSWYQQTPGQGLQFLFEYFSETQRNKGNFPGRFSGRQFSNSRSEMNVSTLELGDSALYLCASSWEGNNSPLHFGNGTRLTVT.

V gene TRBV29-1 combines with J gene TRBJ2-5; D ambiguous. This CDR3 is 12 amino acids long. Trimming left V 2 bases short and J 4 bases short, with 8 bases between. CDR1 is SQVTM and CDR2 is ANQGSEA in the germline V gene. Written as DNA, the CDR3 is TGCAGCGTTGAACAGGCCCCAGAGACCCAGTACTTC. It codes for CSVEQAPETQYF.

The CDR3 DNA sequence: TGTGCCAGCAGCTCTAGCCCCCGGGACAGGGGAAGGAACGAGCAGTACTTC. It is translated as CASSSSPRDRGRNEQYF. The chain employs TRBV11-1 and TRBJ2-7; 10 positions match TRBD1. This CDR3 spans 17 amino acids. The trim removed 4 bases at V and 5 bases at J, leaving 14 bases unmatched. Germline V gene sequence: CDR1 SGHAT, CDR2 FQDESV (reference sequence). The full variable domain, with the rest looked up from reference TRBV11-1 and TRBJ2-7, is EAEVAQSPRYKITEKSQAVAFWCDPISGHATLYWYRQILGQGPELLVQFQDESVVDDSQLPKDRFSAERLKGVDSTLKIQPAELGDSAMYLCASSSSPRDRGRNEQYFGPGTRLTVT.

This clone was seen just once. This chain uses TRBV28 with TRBJ1-5, with D hard to call. Trimming pared 6 bases from V and 3 bases from J, leaving 15 bases between. Germline-derived CDR1 and CDR2 are MDHEN and SYDVKM. The length of the CDR3 is 15 residues. As DNA, the CDR3 is TGTGCCAGCAGAATTCGGACTGTAGACAATCAGCCCCAGCATTTT. Translating gives CASRIRTVDNQPQHF.

The V and J genes are TRBV19 and TRBJ2-1; D not resolved. Trimming cost V 3 bases and J 4 bases, with 7 bases left between them. Looked up from germline, CDR1 is LNHDA and CDR2 is SQIVND (reference sequence). This CDR3 is built from 13 residues. In DNA, the CDR3 is TGTGCCAGTAGTATTGCCCTATACAATGAGCAGTTCTTC. As protein: CASSIALYNEQFF.

This clone is a singleton in its sample. The chain uses TRBV9 and TRBJ1-6; D perhaps matches TRBD1 (5 bases). This CDR3 contains 14 residues. Germline V gene sequence: CDR1 SGDLS, CDR2 YYNGEE. V was trimmed by 0 bases and J by 7 bases, leaving 8 bases between them. CDR3 sequence: CASSVVAGNSPLHF. The CDR3 DNA sequence: TGTGCCAGCAGCGTAGTTGCAGGGAATTCACCCCTCCACTTT.

This chain joins TRBV19 and TRBJ1-6; 7 positions match TRBD1. V dropped 8 bases and J dropped 12; count of bases not matched to a gene: 16. Germline V gene sequence: CDR1 LNHDA, CDR2 SQIVND (reference sequence). The CDR3 has 15 amino acids. The chain's CDR3 is CASSEGTVNYEPLHF. CDR3 bases: TGTGCCAGTTCTGAGGGGACAGTTAATTACGAACCCCTCCACTTT.

V gene TRBV27 combines with J gene TRBJ2-1, with 10 bases aligning to TRBD1. CDR1 is MNHEY, CDR2 SMNVEV, per germline (reference sequence). V was clipped by 5 bases and J by 4 bases; unmatched bases: 14. This CDR3 has 18 residues. The CDR3 region is CASSDLADGTGAYNEQFF. The CDR3 DNA follows: TGTGCCAGCAGTGATCTGGCTGACGGGACAGGGGCATACAATGAGCAGTTCTTC.

This clone was seen only once. The V gene is TRBV2, the J gene TRBJ1-2; 7 nucleotides agree with TRBD1. V lost 4 bases, J lost 6 bases, and 5 bases stayed unmatched. CDR3 length: 13 residues. CDR1 and CDR2 from the germline V gene are SNHLY and FYNNEI. Written as DNA, the CDR3 is TGTGCCAGCAGTGTTCTTACAGGGGATGGCTACACCTTC. Protein: CASSVLTGDGYTF.

The V call is TRBV7-2, the J call TRBJ1-2; tentative D call: TRBD1 (6 bases). Germline loops: CDR1 SGHTA, CDR2 FQGNSA. The CDR3 contains 15 residues. V lost 5 bases and J lost 1, with 14 bases in between. This chain's CDR3 is CASSHDRTVNYGYTF. In nucleotides, the CDR3 is TGTGCCAGCAGCCACGATCGGACAGTTAACTATGGCTACACCTTC.

The chain employs TRBV7-8 and TRBJ2-1, with 8 bases that match TRBD2. Per the germline V gene, CDR1 is SGHVS and CDR2 is FQNEAQ. With 2 bases clipped from V and 7 bases from J, the junction kept 16 bases outside the gene matches. CDR3 size: 18 residues. The CDR3 DNA follows: TGTGCCAGCAGCTTATTAGGGGTGGTGGCGGGAGGAGGAAATGAGCAGTTCTTC. Protein product: CASSLLGVVAGGGNEQFF.

This clone was seen more than once but under ten times. The rearrangement links TRBV19 to TRBJ1-1; D might be TRBD1 (6 bases). V lost 5 bases, J lost 5 bases, and 12 bases lay in between. The CDR3 has 13 amino acids. Germline V gene data show CDR1 as LNHDA and CDR2 as SQIVND (reference sequence). The CDR3 here is CASSAKGDTEAFF. In nucleotides, the CDR3 is TGTGCCAGTAGTGCCAAGGGGGATACTGAAGCTTTCTTT. The whole variable domain, remainder taken from reference TRBV19 and TRBJ1-1, is DGGITQSPKYLFRKEGQNVTLSCEQNLNHDAMYWYRQDPGQGLRLIYYSQIVNDFQKGDIAEGYSVSREKKESFPLTVTSAQKNPTAFYLCASSAKGDTEAFFGQGTRLTVV.

The chain couples TRBV7-3 to TRBJ2-3, with D possibly being TRBD1 (6 bases). Germline assignment: CDR1 SGHTA and CDR2 FQGTGA. V was shortened by 5 bases and J by 4 bases, with 16 bases between the two germline ends. The CDR3 has 15 residues. The CDR3 DNA follows: TGTGCCAGCAGCCCCCAGCAACAGGGACCAGATACGCAGTATTTT. This gives the protein CASSPQQQGPDTQYF.

This clone was observed once. V gene TRBV5-1 combines with J gene TRBJ2-7; TRBD2 matches 8 bases. In germline, CDR1 is SGHRS, CDR2 YFSETQ. Unmatched junction bases numbered 3, after V lost 1 base and J lost 0 bases. The CDR3 contains 15 residues. CDR3 protein: CASSLTSGSSYEQYF. CDR3 bases: TGCGCCAGCAGCTTGACTAGCGGCAGCTCCTACGAGCAGTACTTC.

The genes are TRBV7-2 and TRBJ2-1; a possible D gene is TRBD2 (6 bases). V lost 3 bases and J 8 bases, leaving 14 bases between the germline ends. The CDR3 runs 14 residues. CDR1 and CDR2 from the germline V gene are SGHTA and FQGNSA. CDR3 protein: CASSFAGMSDEQFF. The CDR3 region has the DNA TGTGCCAGCAGCTTTGCGGGGATGAGCGATGAGCAGTTCTTC.

CDR3 in DNA: TGTGCCAGCAGCGCAGTAGCGGGAGCAAATGAGCAGTTCTTC. Encoded protein: CASSAVAGANEQFF. V and J are TRBV7-8 and TRBJ2-1; 9 bases agree with TRBD2. The length of the CDR3 is 14 residues. Germline V lookup: CDR1 SGHVS, CDR2 FQNEAQ. Trimming cost V 5 bases and J 7 bases; bases outside gene matches: 6.

V usage is TRBV9 and J usage is TRBJ2-3; 8 nucleotides line up with TRBD1. This CDR3 region has 15 residues. Losses at the gene ends were 1 base for V and 4 bases for J; bases not matched to a gene: 5. Germline assignment: CDR1 SGDLS and CDR2 YYNGEE. The DNA of the CDR3 is TGTGCCAGCAGCGTAAGGACAGGGACTTCAGATACGCAGTATTTT. Residues: CASSVRTGTSDTQYF.

This clone occurred once. The chain joins TRBV11-2 to TRBJ2-7, with 7 bases identical to TRBD1. The CDR3 contains 14 residues. Germline CDR1 reads SGHAT; CDR2 reads FQNNGV. The V gene end was trimmed by 5 bases and the J gene end by 2 bases; junction bases not matched to a gene: 6. The CDR3 sequence is CASSARQGAYEQYF. DNA for the CDR3: TGTGCCAGCAGCGCAAGACAGGGTGCCTACGAGCAGTACTTC.

This clone was seen a few times. The gene calls are TRBV9 and TRBJ1-4, with D uncertain. The CDR3 sequence is 15 residues long. The germline V gene encodes CDR1 SGDLS and CDR2 YYNGEE. V lost 0 bases to trimming and J lost 6 bases, with 12 bases between them. This CDR3 reads CASSVGMGVDEKLFF. The CDR3 nucleotides are TGTGCCAGCAGCGTAGGTATGGGCGTTGATGAAAAACTGTTTTTT.